This T cell receptor (beta chain) is from a study of CD8+ T cells in alopecia areata. General study results and limits: Lesional scalp, especially alopecia totalis/universalis, showed higher clonality than normal scalp. Possibly because of HLA-related factors, TCR sharing was less clear across patients than in mice.

Worth noting for this clone: Its antigen is as yet unknown.

The CDR3 extends over 15 amino acids. Trimming removed 5 bases from V and 7 bases from J; junction bases left unmatched: 8. The germline CDR1 and CDR2 sequences are MNHEY and SVGAGI. RNA was isolated and reverse transcribed to cDNA, the sequencing template. Assay used: immunoSEQ multiplex PCR; TCRdb lists only in-frame clones, some missing. The table records 93,000 or so clones, around 60% of them present only once. The chain is built from TRBV6-5 and TRBJ1-6, with 7 bases fitting TRBD1. This clonotype was obtained from a human donor in good health. Sample: CD4+ T cells sorted from blood. The CDR3 DNA reads as TGTGCCAGCAGTCTCGCAGGGGGGGGGAATTCACCCCTCCACTTT. Amino acids: CASSLAGGGNSPLHF.